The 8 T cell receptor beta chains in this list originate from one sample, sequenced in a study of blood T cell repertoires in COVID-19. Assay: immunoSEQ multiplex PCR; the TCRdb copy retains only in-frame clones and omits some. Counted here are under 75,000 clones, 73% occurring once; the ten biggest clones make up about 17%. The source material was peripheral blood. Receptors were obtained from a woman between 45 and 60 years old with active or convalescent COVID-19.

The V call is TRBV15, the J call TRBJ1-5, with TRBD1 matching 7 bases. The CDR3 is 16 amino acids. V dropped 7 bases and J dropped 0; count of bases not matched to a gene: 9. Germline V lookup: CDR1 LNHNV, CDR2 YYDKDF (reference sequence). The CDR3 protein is CATKAGGPLSNQPQHF. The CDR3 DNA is TGTGCCACCAAGGCAGGGGGACCCCTTAGCAATCAGCCCCAGCATTTT. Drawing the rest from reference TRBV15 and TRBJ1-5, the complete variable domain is DAMVIQNPRYQVTQFGKPVTLSCSQTLNHNVMYWYQQKSSQAPKLLFHYYDKDFNNEADTPDNFQSRRPNTSFCFLDIRSPGLGDTAMYLCATKAGGPLSNQPQHFGDGTRLSIL.

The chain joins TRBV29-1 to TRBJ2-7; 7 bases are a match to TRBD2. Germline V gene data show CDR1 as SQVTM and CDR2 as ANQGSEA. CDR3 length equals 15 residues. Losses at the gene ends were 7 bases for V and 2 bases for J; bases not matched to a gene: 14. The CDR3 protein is CSAFGGWGSTYEQYF. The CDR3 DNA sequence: TGCAGCGCCTTCGGGGGGTGGGGTAGTACCTACGAGCAGTACTTC.

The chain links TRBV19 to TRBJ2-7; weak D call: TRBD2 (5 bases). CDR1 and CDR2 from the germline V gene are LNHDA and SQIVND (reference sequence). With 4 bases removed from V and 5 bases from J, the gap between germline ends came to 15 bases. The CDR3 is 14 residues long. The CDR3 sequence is CASSTGLLVDEQYF. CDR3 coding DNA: TGTGCCAGTAGTACCGGACTGCTCGTAGACGAGCAGTACTTC.

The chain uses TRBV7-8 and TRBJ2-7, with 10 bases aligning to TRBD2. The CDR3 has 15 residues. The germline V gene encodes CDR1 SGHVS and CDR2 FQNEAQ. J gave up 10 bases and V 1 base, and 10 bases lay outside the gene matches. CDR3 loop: CASSLVFASGSPQYF. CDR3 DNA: TGTGCCAGCAGCTTAGTGTTCGCTAGCGGGAGCCCTCAGTACTTC. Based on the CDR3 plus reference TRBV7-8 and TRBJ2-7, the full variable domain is GAGVSQSPRYKVAKRGQDVALRCDPISGHVSLFWYQQALGQGPEFLTYFQNEAQLDKSGLPSDRFFAERPEGSVSTLKIQRTQQEDSAVYLCASSLVFASGSPQYFGPGTRLTVT.

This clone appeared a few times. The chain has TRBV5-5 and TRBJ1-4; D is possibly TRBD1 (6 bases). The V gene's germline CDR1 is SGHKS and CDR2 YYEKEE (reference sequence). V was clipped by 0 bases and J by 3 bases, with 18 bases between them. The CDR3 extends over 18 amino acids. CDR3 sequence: CASSLGTAVMGANEKLFF. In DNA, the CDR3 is TGTGCCAGCAGCTTGGGGACAGCTGTTATGGGGGCTAATGAAAAACTGTTTTTT.

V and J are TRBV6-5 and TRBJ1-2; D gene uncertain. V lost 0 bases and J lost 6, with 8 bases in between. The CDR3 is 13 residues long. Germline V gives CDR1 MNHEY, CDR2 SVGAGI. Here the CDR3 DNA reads TGTGCCAGCAGTTACTCGAGAGGGAATGGCTACACCTTC. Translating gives CASSYSRGNGYTF.

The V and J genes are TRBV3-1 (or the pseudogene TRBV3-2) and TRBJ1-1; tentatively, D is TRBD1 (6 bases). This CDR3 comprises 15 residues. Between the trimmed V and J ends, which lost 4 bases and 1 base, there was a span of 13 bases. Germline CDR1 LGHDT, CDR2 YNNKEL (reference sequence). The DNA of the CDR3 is TGTGCCAGCAGCCTAGCGGGACAAAAGAACACTGAAGCTTTCTTT. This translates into CASSLAGQKNTEAFF.

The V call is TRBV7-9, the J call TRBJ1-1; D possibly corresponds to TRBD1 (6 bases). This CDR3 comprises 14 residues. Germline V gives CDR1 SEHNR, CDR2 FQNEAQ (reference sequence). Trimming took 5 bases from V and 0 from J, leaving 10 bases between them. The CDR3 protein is CASSKTGMNTEAFF. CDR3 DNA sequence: TGTGCCAGCAGCAAAACAGGGATGAACACTGAAGCTTTCTTT.